The clone carrying this T cell receptor (beta chain) appeared a few times. It was with a sample-barcoded 5' primer and a J-beta primer mix that a second PCR of about 6 to 12 cycles was run. TCRdb reprocessed the 5' RACE reads with MiXCR, giving one entry per CDR3 protein. Of some 1,000,000 distinct CDR3 sequences listed, approximately 25% are singletons. This entry comes from a study of blood T cells in healthy people across ages. Germline values: CDR1 MNHEY, CDR2 SVGAGI. This CDR3 spans 14 amino acids. The V end lost 0 bases, the J end lost 2 bases, and 4 bases lay between the germline ends. These data were likewise used in another study, on T cells of mothers and their children. That source adds: Every mother produced more than 8 million TCR beta CDR3 reads, whereas every child provided around 3 million.

Sequencing was performed on blood. The V call is TRBV6-5, the J call TRBJ1-4; D unclear. The sequence came from a girl aged 2-9 years in good health. CDR3 in amino acids: CASSYSRTNEKLFF. In nucleotides, the CDR3 is TGTGCCAGCAGTTACTCAAGGACTAATGAAAAACTGTTTTTT.